This T cell receptor (beta chain) was profiled in a study of CD8 T cells in ankylosing spondylitis. There are many counts of this clonotype. Its antigen is still unknown. Germline V gene data show CDR1 as SGHRS and CDR2 as YFSETQ. This CDR3 is built from 15 residues. V lost 4 bases to trimming and J lost 3 bases, with 17 bases between them. Quantitative molecular-barcoded 5'-RACE generated the TCR beta libraries. TCRdb reprocessed the 5' RACE reads via MiXCR and lists one record per CDR3 protein. Among 200,000 to 300,000 distinct CDR3 sequences listed, roughly 8% were seen once. Overall study findings and caveats: In ankylosing spondylitis patients, matched synovial fluid reportedly showed significant enrichment of disease-linked clones. Blood from ankylosing spondylitis patients appeared to carry a characteristic eight-variant TCR beta motif. Disease-linked clones were CD8+ and relatively rare in peripheral blood.

Sample: blood, either unsorted or a sorted T cell fraction (not recorded which). The clonotype comes from a female donor with ankylosing spondylitis or in good health (not recorded which). This rearrangement joins TRBV5-1 to TRBJ2-7; tentatively, D is TRBD1 (7 bases). CDR3 DNA sequence: TGCGCCAGCAGCCCCCAGGGGGGCCGGATCTACGAGCAGTACTTC. Protein sequence: CASSPQGGRIYEQYF.